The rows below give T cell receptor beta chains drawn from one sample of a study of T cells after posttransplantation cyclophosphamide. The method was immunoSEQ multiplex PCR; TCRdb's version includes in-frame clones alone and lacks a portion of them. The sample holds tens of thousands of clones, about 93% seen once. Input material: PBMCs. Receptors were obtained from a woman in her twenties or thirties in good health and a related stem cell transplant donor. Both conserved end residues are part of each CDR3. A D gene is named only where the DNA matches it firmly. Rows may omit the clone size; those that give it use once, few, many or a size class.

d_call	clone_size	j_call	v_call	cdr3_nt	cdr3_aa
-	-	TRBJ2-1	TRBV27	TGTGCCAGCCGACGGACGAGAAACAATGAGCAGTTCTTC	CASRRTRNNEQFF
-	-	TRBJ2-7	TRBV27	TGTGCCAGCAGTTGGGGGGGGGCCGGGGGTACAGGCGAGCAGTACTTC	CASSWGGAGGTGEQYF
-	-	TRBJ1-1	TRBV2	TGTGCCAGCAGTGAATCTCCAGGTGGATGGACTGAAGCTTTCTTT	CASSESPGGWTEAFF
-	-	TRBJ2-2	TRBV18	TGTGCCAGCTCACCCCAGCAGGGCACCGGGGAGCTGTTTTTT	CASSPQQGTGELFF
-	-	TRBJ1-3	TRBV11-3	TGTGCCAGCAGCCCAGGAGGCACGGTAGCTGGAAACACCATATATTTT	CASSPGGTVAGNTIYF
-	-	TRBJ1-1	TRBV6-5	TGTGCCAGCAGTTACACGGGGACGATGAACACTGAAGCTTTCTTT	CASSYTGTMNTEAFF
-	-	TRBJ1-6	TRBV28	TGTGCCAGCAGTTATCCCCGGGGCTCCTATAATTCACCCCTCCACTTT	CASSYPRGSYNSPLHF
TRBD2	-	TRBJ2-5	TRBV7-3	TGTGCCAGCAGCTTATCGGGGGGGCGGCAAGAGACCCAGTACTTC	CASSLSGGRQETQYF
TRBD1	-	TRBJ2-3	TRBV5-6	TGTGCCAGCAGCCCAGAGGGACAGCAAAGCACAGATACGCAGTATTTT	CASSPEGQQSTDTQYF
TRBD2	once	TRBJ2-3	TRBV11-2	TGTGCCAGCAGCTCCCGGACTAGCAGTAGCGCAGATACGCAGTATTTT	CASSSRTSSSADTQYF
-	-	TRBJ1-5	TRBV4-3	TGCGCCAGCAGCCAAGACATTCGGGGGGGCAATCAGCCCCAGCATTTT	CASSQDIRGGNQPQHF
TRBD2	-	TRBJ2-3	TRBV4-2	TGTGCCAGCAGCGGGACTAGCGGGGGGTTTGCAGATACGCAGTATTTT	CASSGTSGGFADTQYF
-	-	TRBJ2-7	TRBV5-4	TGTGCCAGCAGCGCAGGGTATGGCTACGAGCAGTACTTC	CASSAGYGYEQYF
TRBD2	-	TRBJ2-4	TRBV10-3	TGTGCCATCAGTGAGGGACTAGCTCGAAACATTCAGTACTTC	CAISEGLARNIQYF
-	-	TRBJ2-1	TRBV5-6	TGTGCCAGCAGCTTGGCCAATCGGAATGAGCAGTTCTTC	CASSLANRNEQFF
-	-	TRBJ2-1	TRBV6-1	TGTGCCAGCAGTGAAGCTGTACGGTCCCCCTCCTACAATGAGCAGTTCTTC	CASSEAVRSPSYNEQFF
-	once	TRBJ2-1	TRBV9	TGTGCCAGCAGCGTAGGGCAGGGCTCCTTCAATGAGCAGTTCTTC	CASSVGQGSFNEQFF
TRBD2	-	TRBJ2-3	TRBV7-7	TGTGCCAGCAGCTTAGTTAGCGGGGGGGCCAAAGATACGCAGTATTTT	CASSLVSGGAKDTQYF
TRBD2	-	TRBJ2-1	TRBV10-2	TGCGCCAGCAGTGAGTCGAGGACTAGCGGGGGCAATGAGCAGTTCTTC	CASSESRTSGGNEQFF
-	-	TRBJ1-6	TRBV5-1	TGCGCCAGCAGCATTGGCTCCCGCCCCTATAATTCACCCCTCCACTTT	CASSIGSRPYNSPLHF
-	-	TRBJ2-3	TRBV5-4	TGTGCCAGCAGCTTGGATCGGGGGCGCGGCACAGATACGCAGTATTTT	CASSLDRGRGTDTQYF
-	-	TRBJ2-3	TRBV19	TGTGCCAGTAGTATGCCCCGTCGTGGGGTCGATACGCAGTATTTT	CASSMPRRGVDTQYF
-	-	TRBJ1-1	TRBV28	TGTGCCAGCAGGCCTGGAGACGGGTTGAACACTGAAGCTTTCTTT	CASRPGDGLNTEAFF
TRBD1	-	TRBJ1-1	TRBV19	TGTGCCAGTAGTATTAGGGCCAGGGGGCTGGCTGAAGCTTTCTTT	CASSIRARGLAEAFF
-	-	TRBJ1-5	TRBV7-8	TGTGCCAGCAGCTTAGCAGGGCCCCAGCATTTT	CASSLAGPQHF
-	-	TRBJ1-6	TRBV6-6	TGTGCCAGCAGTTACGGAAATAATTCACCCCTCCACTTT	CASSYGNNSPLHF
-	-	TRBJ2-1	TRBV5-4	TGTGCCAGCCTAGGGGGGGGCACTGTCAATGAGCAGTTCTTC	CASLGGGTVNEQFF
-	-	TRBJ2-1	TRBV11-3	TGTGCCAGCAGCTTAGGTGGGGGGCCCGTTGATGAGCAGTTCTTC	CASSLGGGPVDEQFF
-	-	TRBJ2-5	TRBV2	TGTGCCAGCGTCTGGGGGCAAGAGACCCAGTACTTC	CASVWGQETQYF
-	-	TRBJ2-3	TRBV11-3	TGTGCCAGCAGCTTAGAATCGGCGGGGAAGGGCACGCAGTATTTT	CASSLESAGKGTQYF
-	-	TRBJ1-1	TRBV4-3	TGCGCCAGCAGCCAAGCCTTGACACGCACTGAAGCTTTCTTT	CASSQALTRTEAFF
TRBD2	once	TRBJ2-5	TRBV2	TGTGCCAGCCCCCCTAGCGGTGGCTTCGGGGAGACCCAGTACTTC	CASPPSGGFGETQYF
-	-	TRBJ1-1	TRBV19	TGTGCCAGTAGTTTTCCGAGGGGGGTCGGAGCTTTCTTT	CASSFPRGVGAFF